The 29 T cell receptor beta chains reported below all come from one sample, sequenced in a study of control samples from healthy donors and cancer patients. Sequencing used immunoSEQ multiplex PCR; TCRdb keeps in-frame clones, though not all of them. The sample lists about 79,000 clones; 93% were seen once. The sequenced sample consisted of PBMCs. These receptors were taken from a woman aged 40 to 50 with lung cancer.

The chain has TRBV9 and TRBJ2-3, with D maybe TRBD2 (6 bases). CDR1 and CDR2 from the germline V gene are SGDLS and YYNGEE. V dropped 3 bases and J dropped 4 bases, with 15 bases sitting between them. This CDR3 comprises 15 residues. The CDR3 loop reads CASSGGLLGSDTQYF. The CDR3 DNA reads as TGTGCCAGCAGCGGGGGACTGCTGGGGTCAGATACGCAGTATTTT.

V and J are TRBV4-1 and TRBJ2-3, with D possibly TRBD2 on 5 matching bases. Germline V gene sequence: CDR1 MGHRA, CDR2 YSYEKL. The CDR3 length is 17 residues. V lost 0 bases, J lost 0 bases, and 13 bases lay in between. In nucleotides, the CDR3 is TGCGCCAGCAGCCAAGATGCTAGCCTCTATAGCACAGATACGCAGTATTTT. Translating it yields CASSQDASLYSTDTQYF.

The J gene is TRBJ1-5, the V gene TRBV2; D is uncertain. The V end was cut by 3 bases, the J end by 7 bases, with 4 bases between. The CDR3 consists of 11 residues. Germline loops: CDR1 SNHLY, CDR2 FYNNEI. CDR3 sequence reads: CASSESQPQHF. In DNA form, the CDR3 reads TGTGCCAGCAGTGAGTCCCAGCCCCAGCATTTT.

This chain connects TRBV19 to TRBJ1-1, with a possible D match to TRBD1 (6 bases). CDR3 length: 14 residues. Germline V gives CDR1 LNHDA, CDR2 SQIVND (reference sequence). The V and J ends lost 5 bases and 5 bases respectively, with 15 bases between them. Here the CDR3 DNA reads TGTGCCAGTAGTGGGCAGGGGTTTATTACTGAAGCTTTCTTT. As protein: CASSGQGFITEAFF.

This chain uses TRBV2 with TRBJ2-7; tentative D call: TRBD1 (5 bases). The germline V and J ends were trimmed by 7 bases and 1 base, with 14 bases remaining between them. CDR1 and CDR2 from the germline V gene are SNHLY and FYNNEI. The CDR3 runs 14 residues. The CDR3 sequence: CASKEQGFSYEQYF. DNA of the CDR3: TGTGCCAGCAAGGAGCAGGGTTTTTCCTACGAGCAGTACTTC.

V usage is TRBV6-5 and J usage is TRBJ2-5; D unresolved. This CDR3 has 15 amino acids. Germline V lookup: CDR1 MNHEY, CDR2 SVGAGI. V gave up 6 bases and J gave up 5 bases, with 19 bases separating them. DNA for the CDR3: TGTGCCAGCAGGCCTATCCCTGACCGGCTGGAGACCCAGTACTTC. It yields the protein CASRPIPDRLETQYF.

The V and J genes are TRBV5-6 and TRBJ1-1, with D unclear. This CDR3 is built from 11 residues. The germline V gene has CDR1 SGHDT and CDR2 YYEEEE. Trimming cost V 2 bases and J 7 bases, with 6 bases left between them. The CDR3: CASSLGGEAFF. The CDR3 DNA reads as TGTGCCAGCAGCTTAGGAGGTGAAGCTTTCTTT.

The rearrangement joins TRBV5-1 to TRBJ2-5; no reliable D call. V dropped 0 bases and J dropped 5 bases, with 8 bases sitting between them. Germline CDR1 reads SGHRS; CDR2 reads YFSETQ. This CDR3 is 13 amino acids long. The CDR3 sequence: CASSLEGLETQYF. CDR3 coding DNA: TGCGCCAGCAGCTTGGAAGGCCTGGAGACCCAGTACTTC.

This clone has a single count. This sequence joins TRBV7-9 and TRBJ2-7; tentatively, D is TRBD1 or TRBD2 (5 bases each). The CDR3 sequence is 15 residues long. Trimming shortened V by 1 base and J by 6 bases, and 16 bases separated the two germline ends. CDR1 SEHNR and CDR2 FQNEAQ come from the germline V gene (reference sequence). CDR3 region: CASSLGGVLFSEQYF. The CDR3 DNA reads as TGTGCCAGCAGCTTAGGAGGGGTTTTATTCTCCGAGCAGTACTTC.

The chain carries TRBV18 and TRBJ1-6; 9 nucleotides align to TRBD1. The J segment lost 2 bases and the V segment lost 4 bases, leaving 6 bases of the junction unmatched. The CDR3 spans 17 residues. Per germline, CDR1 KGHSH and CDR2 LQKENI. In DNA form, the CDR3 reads TGTGCCAGCTCACAAACAGGGGGCTCCACCTATAATTCACCCCTCCACTTT. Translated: CASSQTGGSTYNSPLHF.

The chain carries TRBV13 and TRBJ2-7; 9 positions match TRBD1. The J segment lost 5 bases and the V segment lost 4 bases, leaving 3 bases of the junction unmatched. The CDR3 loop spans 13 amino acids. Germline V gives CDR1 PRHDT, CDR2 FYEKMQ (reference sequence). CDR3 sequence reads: CASSSDRGHEQYF. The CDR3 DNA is TGTGCCAGCAGCTCGGACAGGGGCCACGAGCAGTACTTC.

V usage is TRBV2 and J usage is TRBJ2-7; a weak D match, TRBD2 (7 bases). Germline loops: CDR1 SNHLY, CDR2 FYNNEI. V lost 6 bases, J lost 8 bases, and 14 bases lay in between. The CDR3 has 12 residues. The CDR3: CASSPTGGQQYF. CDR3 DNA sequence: TGTGCCAGCAGCCCCACGGGGGGCCAGCAGTACTTC.

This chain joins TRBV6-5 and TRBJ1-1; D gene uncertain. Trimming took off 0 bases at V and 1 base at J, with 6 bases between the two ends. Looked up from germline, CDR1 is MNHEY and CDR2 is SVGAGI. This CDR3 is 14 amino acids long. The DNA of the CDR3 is TGTGCCAGCAGTTACTCGGCAGCGAACACTGAAGCTTTCTTT. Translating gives CASSYSAANTEAFF.

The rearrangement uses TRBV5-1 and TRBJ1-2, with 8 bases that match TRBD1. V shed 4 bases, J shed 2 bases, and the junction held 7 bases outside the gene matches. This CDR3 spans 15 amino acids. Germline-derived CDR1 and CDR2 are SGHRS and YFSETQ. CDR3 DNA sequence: TGCGCCAGCAGCGGGGACAGGAAAGAAAACTATGGCTACACCTTC. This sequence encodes CASSGDRKENYGYTF.

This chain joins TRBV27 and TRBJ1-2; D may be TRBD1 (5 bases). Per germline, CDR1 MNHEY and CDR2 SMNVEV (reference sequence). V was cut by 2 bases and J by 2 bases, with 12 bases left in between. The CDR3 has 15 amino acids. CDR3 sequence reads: CASSLQGAGNYGYTF. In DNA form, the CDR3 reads TGTGCCAGCAGTTTACAGGGAGCTGGGAACTATGGCTACACCTTC.

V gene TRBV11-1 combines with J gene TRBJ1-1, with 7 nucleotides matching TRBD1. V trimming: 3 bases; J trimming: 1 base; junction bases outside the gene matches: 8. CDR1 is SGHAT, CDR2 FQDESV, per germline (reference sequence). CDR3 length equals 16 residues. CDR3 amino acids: CASSFTRRGKNTEAFF. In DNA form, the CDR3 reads TGTGCCAGCAGCTTTACCCGCAGGGGGAAGAACACTGAAGCTTTCTTT. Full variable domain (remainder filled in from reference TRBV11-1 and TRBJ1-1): EAEVAQSPRYKITEKSQAVAFWCDPISGHATLYWYRQILGQGPELLVQFQDESVVDDSQLPKDRFSAERLKGVDSTLKIQPAELGDSAMYLCASSFTRRGKNTEAFFGQGTRLTVV.

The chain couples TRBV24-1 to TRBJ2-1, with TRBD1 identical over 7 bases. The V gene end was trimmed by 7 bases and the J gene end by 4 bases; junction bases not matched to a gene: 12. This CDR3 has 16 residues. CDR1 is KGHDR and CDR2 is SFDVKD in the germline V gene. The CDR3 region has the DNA TGTGCCACCAGCGCAGCCTGGGGGACAGCATACAATGAGCAGTTCTTC. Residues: CATSAAWGTAYNEQFF.

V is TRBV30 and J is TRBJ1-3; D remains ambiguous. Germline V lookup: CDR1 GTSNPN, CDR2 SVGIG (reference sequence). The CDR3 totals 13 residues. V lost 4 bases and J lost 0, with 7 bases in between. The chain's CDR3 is CAWKKNSGNTIYF. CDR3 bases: TGTGCCTGGAAGAAGAACTCTGGAAACACCATATATTTT.

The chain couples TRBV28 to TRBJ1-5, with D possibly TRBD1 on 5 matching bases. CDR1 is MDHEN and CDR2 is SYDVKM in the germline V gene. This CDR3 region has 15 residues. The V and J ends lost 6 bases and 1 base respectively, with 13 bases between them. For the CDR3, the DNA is TGTGCCAGCAGAACCCGGGGGGGAAGCAATCAGCCCCAGCATTTT. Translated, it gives CASRTRGGSNQPQHF.

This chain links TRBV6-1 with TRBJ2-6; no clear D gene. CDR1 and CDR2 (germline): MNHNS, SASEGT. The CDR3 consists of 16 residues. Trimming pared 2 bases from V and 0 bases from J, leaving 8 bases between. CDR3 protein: CASSEPISSGANVLTF. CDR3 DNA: TGTGCCAGCAGTGAACCGATATCCTCTGGGGCCAACGTCCTGACTTTC.

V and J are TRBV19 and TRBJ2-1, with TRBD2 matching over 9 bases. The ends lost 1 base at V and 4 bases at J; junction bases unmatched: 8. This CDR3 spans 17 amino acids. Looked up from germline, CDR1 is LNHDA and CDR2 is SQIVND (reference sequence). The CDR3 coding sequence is TGTGCCAGTAGTATAGGACAGGCGGGGGGGAGTTACAATGAGCAGTTCTTC. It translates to CASSIGQAGGSYNEQFF.

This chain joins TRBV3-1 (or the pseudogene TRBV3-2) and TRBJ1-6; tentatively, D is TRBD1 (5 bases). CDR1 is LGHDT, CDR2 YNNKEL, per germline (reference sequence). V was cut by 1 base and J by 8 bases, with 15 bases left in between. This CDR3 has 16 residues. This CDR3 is CASSQVPGIEDSPLHF. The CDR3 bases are TGTGCCAGCAGCCAAGTCCCAGGGATAGAGGATTCACCCCTCCACTTT.

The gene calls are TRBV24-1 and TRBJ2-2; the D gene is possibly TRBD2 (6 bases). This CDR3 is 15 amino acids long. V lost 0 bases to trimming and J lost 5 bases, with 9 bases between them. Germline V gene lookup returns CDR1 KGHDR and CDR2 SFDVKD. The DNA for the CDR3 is TGTGCCACCAGTGATTTGTATCGGGGGACCGGGGAGCTGTTTTTT. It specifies CATSDLYRGTGELFF.

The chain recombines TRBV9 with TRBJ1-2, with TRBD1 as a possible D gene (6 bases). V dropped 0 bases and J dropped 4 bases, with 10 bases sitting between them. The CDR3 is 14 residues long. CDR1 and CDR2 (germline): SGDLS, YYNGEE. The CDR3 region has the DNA TGTGCCAGCAGCGTAGAGGCAGGGGTCTATGGCTACACCTTC. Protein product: CASSVEAGVYGYTF.

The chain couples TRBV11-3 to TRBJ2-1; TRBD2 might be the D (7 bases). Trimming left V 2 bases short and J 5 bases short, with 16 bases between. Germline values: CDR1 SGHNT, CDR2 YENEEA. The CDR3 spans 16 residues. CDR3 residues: CASSLFKRGGNNEQFF. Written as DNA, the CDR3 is TGTGCCAGCAGCTTATTTAAGAGGGGGGGCAACAATGAGCAGTTCTTC. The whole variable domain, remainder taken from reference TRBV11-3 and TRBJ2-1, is EAGVVQSPRYKIIEKKQPVAFWCNPISGHNTLYWYLQNLGQGPELLIRYENEEAVDDSQLPKDRFSAERLKGVDSTLKIQPAELGDSAVYLCASSLFKRGGNNEQFFGPGTRLTVL.

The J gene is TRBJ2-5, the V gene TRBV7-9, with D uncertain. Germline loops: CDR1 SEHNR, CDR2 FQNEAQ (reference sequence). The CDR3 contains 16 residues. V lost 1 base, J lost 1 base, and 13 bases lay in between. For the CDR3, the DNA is TGTGCCAGCAGCTTAGGGTCGGCCGGATCCCAAGAGACCCAGTACTTC. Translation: CASSLGSAGSQETQYF.

Here the CDR3 reads CASSSSGGDSNEQFF. CDR3 bases: TGTGCCAGCAGCTCGAGCGGGGGGGATTCAAATGAGCAGTTCTTC. The chain has TRBV5-4 and TRBJ2-1; 10 bases match TRBD2. The CDR3 has 15 residues. Germline-derived CDR1 and CDR2 are SGHNT and YYREEE (reference sequence). After removal of 3 bases from V and 7 bases from J, the junction contained 7 bases not matched to a gene.

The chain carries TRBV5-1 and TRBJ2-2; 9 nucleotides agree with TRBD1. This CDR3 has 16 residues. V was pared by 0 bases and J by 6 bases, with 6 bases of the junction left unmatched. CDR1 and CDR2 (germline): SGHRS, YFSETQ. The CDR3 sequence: CASSLAGQGRPGELFF. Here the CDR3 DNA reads TGCGCCAGCAGCTTGGCCGGACAGGGGAGGCCCGGGGAGCTGTTTTTT. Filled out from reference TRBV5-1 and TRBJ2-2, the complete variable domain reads KAGVTQTPRYLIKTRGQQVTLSCSPISGHRSVSWYQQTPGQGLQFLFEYFSETQRNKGNFPGRFSGRQFSNSRSEMNVSTLELGDSALYLCASSLAGQGRPGELFFGEGSRLTVL.

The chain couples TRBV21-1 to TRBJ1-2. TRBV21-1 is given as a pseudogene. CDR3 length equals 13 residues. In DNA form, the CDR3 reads TGTGCCAGCAGCCCTCCCCCTAGGGCTGGCTACACCTTC. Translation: CASSPPPRAGYTF.